These 18 T cell receptor beta chains came from one sample sequenced in a study of CXCR3-negative and CXCR3-positive naive CD8 T cells. UMI-tagged TRB cDNA libraries were built via 5' RACE. Reanalyzing the 5' RACE reads, TCRdb keeps one entry per CDR3 protein, without DNA. The sample holds approximately 52,000 distinct CDR3 sequences. Material for sequencing was memory CD8+ T cells from blood. These receptors were collected from a human donor in good health. Some clones in this sample may be carry-over from other donors' samples.

The CDR3 spells CASSLTGDNTEAFF. The chain employs TRBV6-5 and TRBJ1-1; TCRdb picks TRBD1, but there is no DNA to check that call. The V gene's germline CDR1 is MNHEY and CDR2 SVGAGI. The CDR3 sequence is 14 residues long.

The chain uses TRBV6-5 and TRBJ2-1; as DNA is missing, the TRBD2 call by TCRdb cannot be tested. The CDR3 is 19 amino acids. CDR1 and CDR2 from the germline V gene are MNHEY and SVGAGI. CDR3 amino acids: CASSPIRPWDQRDYNEQFF.

V gene TRBV4-1 combines with J gene TRBJ2-3; TCRdb gives TRBD2 as the D gene, but with no DNA this cannot be confirmed. The CDR3 contains 16 residues. In germline, CDR1 is MGHRA, CDR2 YSYEKL. CDR3 in amino acids: CASSQDRLGVTDTQYF.

The chain joins TRBV9 to TRBJ2-7; TCRdb designates TRBD1, a call that cannot be tested without DNA. Germline CDR1 SGDLS, CDR2 YYNGEE. The CDR3 sequence is 15 residues long. This chain's CDR3 is CASSVDGGAGSEQYF.

The rearrangement links TRBV20-1 to TRBJ1-1; lacking DNA, the TRBD1 call made by TCRdb goes unchecked. Looked up from germline, CDR1 is DFQATT and CDR2 is SNEGSKA (reference sequence). The CDR3 is made up of 16 amino acids. The CDR3 loop reads CSATGPLWTQGAEAFF.

V usage is TRBV4-1 and J usage is TRBJ2-7; the TCRdb call, TRBD2, lacks DNA for checking. Germline loops: CDR1 MGHRA, CDR2 YSYEKL. CDR3 length equals 16 residues. The CDR3: CASRQTSGGPPYEQYF.

The chain carries TRBV7-3 and TRBJ2-1; TCRdb's D call of TRBD1 is untestable without DNA. Germline V gene sequence: CDR1 SGHTA, CDR2 FQGTGA. The CDR3 consists of 19 residues. The CDR3 loop reads CASSPRQGDRVGPYNEQFF.

The rearrangement uses TRBV19 and TRBJ2-1; TCRdb's D call, TRBD1, is unchecked because there is no DNA. The CDR3 runs to 16 residues. Germline V CDR1 and CDR2: LNHDA, SQIVND (reference sequence). This chain's CDR3 is CASSHNGGQGSNEQFF.

The rearrangement uses TRBV12-3 or TRBV12-4 and TRBJ2-4; lacking DNA, the TRBD2 call made by TCRdb goes unchecked. The CDR3 covers 13 residues. CDR3 sequence reads: CASSPSGKNIQYF.

The chain carries TRBV29-1 and TRBJ2-5; TCRdb gives TRBD1 as the D gene, but with no DNA this cannot be confirmed. The germline gives CDR1 SQVTM, CDR2 ANQGSEA. The CDR3 totals 15 residues. The CDR3: CSVDADRASQETQYF. Drawing the rest from reference TRBV29-1 and TRBJ2-5, the complete variable domain is SAVISQKPSRDICQRGTSLTIQCQVDSQVTMMFWYRQQPGQSLTLIATANQGSEATYESGFVIDKFPISRPNLTFSTLTVSNMSPEDSSIYLCSVDADRASQETQYFGPGTRLLVL.

CDR3 protein: CASSQQVLTGGNLPSSYNEQFF. The gene calls are TRBV3-1 and TRBJ2-1; TCRdb's assignment of TRBD1 cannot be checked, as there is no DNA. This CDR3 is built from 22 residues. Germline V CDR1 and CDR2: LGHDT, YNNKEL (reference sequence).

The chain combines TRBV5-1 with TRBJ1-3; TCRdb lists TRBD1, though no DNA is available to test this call. Per the germline V gene, CDR1 is SGHRS and CDR2 is YFSETQ. The CDR3 spans 16 residues. This chain's CDR3 is CASSSGTEFSGNTIYF. Drawing the rest from reference TRBV5-1 and TRBJ1-3, the complete variable domain is KAGVTQTPRYLIKTRGQQVTLSCSPISGHRSVSWYQQTPGQGLQFLFEYFSETQRNKGNFPGRFSGRQFSNSRSEMNVSTLELGDSALYLCASSSGTEFSGNTIYFGEGSWLTVV.

The chain recombines TRBV20-1 with TRBJ2-3; no DNA is available, so the TRBD2 call from TCRdb remains unchecked. The CDR3 has 15 amino acids. CDR1 DFQATT and CDR2 SNEGSKA come from the germline V gene (reference sequence). The CDR3 protein is CSARRRGSSTDTQYF.

The chain is built from TRBV19 and TRBJ2-1. Germline V gives CDR1 LNHDA, CDR2 SQIVND (reference sequence). This CDR3 has 14 amino acids. The CDR3 sequence: CASSMGATSNEQFF.

The V call is TRBV6-6, the J call TRBJ2-3. This CDR3 is 13 amino acids long. Germline loops: CDR1 MNHNY, CDR2 SVGAGI (reference sequence). This CDR3 reads CASAMLFGDTQYF.

The V call is TRBV29-1, the J call TRBJ2-7; absent DNA, TCRdb's TRBD2 call cannot be checked. This CDR3 has 14 amino acids. From germline, CDR1 is SQVTM and CDR2 ANQGSEA. CDR3 in amino acids: CSVATSGSLIEQYF.

The J gene is TRBJ2-1, the V gene TRBV4-3; TCRdb lists TRBD1, though no DNA is available to test this call. Germline loops: CDR1 LGHNA, CDR2 YSLEER. The CDR3 covers 18 residues. This chain's CDR3 is CASSQDAPGHPGYNEQFF.

The chain combines TRBV11-3 with TRBJ2-7; the TRBD1 assignment by TCRdb is unverifiable without DNA. The germline V gene has CDR1 SGHNT and CDR2 YENEEA. CDR3 length equals 13 residues. The CDR3 here is CASSLRTSYEQYF.